What follows are 4 T cell receptor beta chains derived from one specimen sequenced in a study of shared clonotypes between healthy human individuals (dated by TCRdb to between 2020 and 2021). The receptor library was made with the immunoSEQ multiplex PCR assay. The clones in this table, taken by TCRdb from immuneACCESS, are in-frame only. Not every clone is retained; where verified, under half of the shortfall comes from an unresolved V gene, and the cause of the rest is unknown. The sample table holds about 470,000 clones, of which about 76% were seen once. The ten largest account for over 10% of the sample. The source material was PBMCs. These receptors were obtained from a woman between 40 and 50 years old in good health. Some clones in this sample may be carry-over from other donors' samples.

This sequence joins TRBV2 and TRBJ1-2; the D is unclear. Germline V gene sequence: CDR1 SNHLY, CDR2 FYNNEI. The CDR3 is 12 amino acids. V lost 7 bases to trimming and J lost 8 bases, with 14 bases between them. The CDR3 loop is CASTLGSFGYTF. In DNA, the CDR3 is TGTGCCAGCACCCTGGGGAGTTTCGGCTACACCTTC.

The chain has TRBV7-9 and TRBJ1-2, with D tentatively TRBD1 (6 bases). Trimming left V 5 bases short and J 7 bases short, with 17 bases between. Germline-derived CDR1 and CDR2 are SEHNR and FQNEAQ (reference sequence). The CDR3 spans 14 residues. CDR3 protein: CASSPRGGSFGYTF. Here the CDR3 DNA reads TGTGCCAGCAGCCCGAGGGGGGGTTCATTTGGCTACACCTTC.

The chain recombines TRBV10-3 with TRBJ2-1, with D hard to call. Trimming took off 6 bases at V and 5 bases at J, with 5 bases between the two ends. Looked up from germline, CDR1 is ENHRY and CDR2 is SYGVKD. This CDR3 has 11 residues. The CDR3: CAIREDNEQFF. The CDR3, as DNA: TGTGCCATCAGGGAAGACAATGAGCAGTTCTTC.

This chain links TRBV7-2 with TRBJ2-2; D gene ambiguous. Per germline, CDR1 SGHTA and CDR2 FQGNSA. The CDR3 runs to 13 residues. Trimming stripped 6 bases from V and 4 bases from J, with 9 bases between. The CDR3 reads CASSHDVTGELFF. The CDR3 coding sequence is TGTGCCAGCAGTCACGATGTCACCGGGGAGCTGTTTTTT. Full variable domain (remainder filled in from reference TRBV7-2 and TRBJ2-2): GAGVSQSPSNKVTEKGKDVELRCDPISGHTALYWYRQSLGQGLEFLIYFQGNSAPDKSGLPSDRFSAERTGGSVSTLTIQRTQQEDSAVYLCASSHDVTGELFFGEGSRLTVL.